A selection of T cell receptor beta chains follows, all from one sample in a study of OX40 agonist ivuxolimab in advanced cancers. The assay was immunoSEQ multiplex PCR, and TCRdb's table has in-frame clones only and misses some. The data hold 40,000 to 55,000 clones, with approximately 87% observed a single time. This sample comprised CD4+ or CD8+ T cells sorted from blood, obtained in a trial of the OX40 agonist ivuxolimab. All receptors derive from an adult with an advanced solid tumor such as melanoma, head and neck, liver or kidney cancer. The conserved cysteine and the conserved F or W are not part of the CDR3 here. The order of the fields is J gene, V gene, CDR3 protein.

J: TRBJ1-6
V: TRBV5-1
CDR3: ASHGEGSSYNSPLH

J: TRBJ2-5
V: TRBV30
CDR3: AWSRTRTSGVAGTQY

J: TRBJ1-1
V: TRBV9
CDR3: ASSERQGLGTEAF

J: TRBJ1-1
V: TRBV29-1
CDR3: SVEGEGEAF

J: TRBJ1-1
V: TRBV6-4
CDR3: ASSDSYDSPFNAEAF

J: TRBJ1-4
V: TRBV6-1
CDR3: ASSETGTATNEKLF

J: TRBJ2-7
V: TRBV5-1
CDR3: ASSFTRPGGGPEQY

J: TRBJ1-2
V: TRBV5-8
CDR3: ASSSRTDTYGYT

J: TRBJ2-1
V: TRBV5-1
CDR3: ASSFGGQVGNEQF

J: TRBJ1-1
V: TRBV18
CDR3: ASSPPTGLDTEAF

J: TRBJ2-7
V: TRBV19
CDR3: ASSTPLVGGSSYEQY

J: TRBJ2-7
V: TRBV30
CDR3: AGGLFSYEQY

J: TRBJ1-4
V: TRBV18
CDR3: ASSPPGQNSNEKLF

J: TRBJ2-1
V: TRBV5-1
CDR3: ASSDGTGGHNEQF

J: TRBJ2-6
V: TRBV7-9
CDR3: ASSRPTGRSGANVLT

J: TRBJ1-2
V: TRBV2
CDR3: ASSGGQADAGYT

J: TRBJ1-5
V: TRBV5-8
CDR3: ASSFQGMEQPQH

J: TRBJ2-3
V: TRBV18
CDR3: ASSPPRGAGEDTQY

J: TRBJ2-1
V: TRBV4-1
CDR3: ASSQERAGGYNEQF

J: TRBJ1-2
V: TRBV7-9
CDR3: ASSFGGINYGYT

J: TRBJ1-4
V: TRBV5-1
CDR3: ASSLAQATNEKLF

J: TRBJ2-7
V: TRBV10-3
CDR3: AISEISGAGYEQY

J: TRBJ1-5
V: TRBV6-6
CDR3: ASSVRSGQPQH

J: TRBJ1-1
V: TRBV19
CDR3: ASTPVAQNTEAF

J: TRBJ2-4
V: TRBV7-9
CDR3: ASSPEGGRRY

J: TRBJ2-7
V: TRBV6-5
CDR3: ASKLHRVSSYEQY

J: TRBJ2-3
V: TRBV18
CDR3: ASSSGQPLTDTQY

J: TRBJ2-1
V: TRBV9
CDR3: ASSPSPRQGGPYNEQF

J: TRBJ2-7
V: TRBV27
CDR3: ASSPRGAYEQY

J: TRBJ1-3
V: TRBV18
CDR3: ASSPPGQRSGNTIY

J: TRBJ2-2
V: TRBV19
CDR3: ASSIHRGTRAGELF

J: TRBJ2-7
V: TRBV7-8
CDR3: ASSQLTSGSYEQY

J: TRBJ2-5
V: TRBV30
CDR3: AWSGLQETQY

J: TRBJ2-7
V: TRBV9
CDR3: ASSVPSGGPGEQY

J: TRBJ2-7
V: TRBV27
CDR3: ASSSQDGSYEQY

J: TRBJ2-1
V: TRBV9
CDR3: ASSVGQPRDEQF

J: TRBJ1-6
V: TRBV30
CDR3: AWSVAELYNSPLH

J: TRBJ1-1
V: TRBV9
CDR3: ASSVAGGKGTEAF

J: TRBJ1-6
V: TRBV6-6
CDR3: ASSYSSSPLH

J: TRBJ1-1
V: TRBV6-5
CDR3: ASSYSMRDTEAF

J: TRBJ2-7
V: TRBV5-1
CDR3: ASSFTSTGATVNEQY

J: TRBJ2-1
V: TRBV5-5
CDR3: ASSLEGVTYNEQF

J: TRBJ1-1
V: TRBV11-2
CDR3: ASSFALQMNTEAF

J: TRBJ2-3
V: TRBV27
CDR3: ASRTVKDTQY

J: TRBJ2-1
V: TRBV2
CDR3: ATSYSSRNEQF

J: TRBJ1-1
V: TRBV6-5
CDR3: ASRLNRGDTEAF